This entry describes one T cell receptor beta chain. Here immunoSEQ multiplex PCR was the method, and the copy in TCRdb shows in-frame clones only, minus some. Of some 160,000 clones in the sample, more than 70% were seen once. V was clipped by 7 bases and J by 3 bases; unmatched bases: 9. CDR1 and CDR2 (germline): LNHDA, SQIVND (reference sequence). The CDR3 extends over 15 amino acids. These data are taken from a study of cytomegalovirus exposure and HLA in healthy donors. The genes are TRBV19 and TRBJ1-5; 7 nucleotides agree with TRBD1. The sequence was collected from a man between 18 and 35 years old in good health and CMV-seronegative. The specimen sequenced was PBMCs. The CDR3 sequence is CASNLGGTANQPQHF. CDR3 sequence (DNA): TGTGCCAGTAACTTGGGCGGGACAGCCAATCAGCCCCAGCATTTT. Combining the CDR3 with reference TRBV19 and TRBJ1-5 gives the whole variable domain DGGITQSPKYLFRKEGQNVTLSCEQNLNHDAMYWYRQDPGQGLRLIYYSQIVNDFQKGDIAEGYSVSREKKESFPLTVTSAQKNPTAFYLCASNLGGTANQPQHFGDGTRLSIL.